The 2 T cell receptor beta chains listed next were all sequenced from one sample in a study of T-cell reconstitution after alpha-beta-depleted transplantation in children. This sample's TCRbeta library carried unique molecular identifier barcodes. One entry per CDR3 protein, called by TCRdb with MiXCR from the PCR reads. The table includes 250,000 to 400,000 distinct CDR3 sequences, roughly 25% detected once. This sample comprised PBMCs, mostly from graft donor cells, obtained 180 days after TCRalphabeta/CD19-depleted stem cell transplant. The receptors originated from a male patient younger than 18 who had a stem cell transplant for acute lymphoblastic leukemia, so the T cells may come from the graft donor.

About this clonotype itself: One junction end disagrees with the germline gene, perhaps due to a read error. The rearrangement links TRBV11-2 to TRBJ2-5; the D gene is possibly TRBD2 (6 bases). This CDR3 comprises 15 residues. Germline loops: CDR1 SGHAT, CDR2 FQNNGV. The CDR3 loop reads CVSSPLRGRQETQYF. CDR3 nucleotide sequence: TGTGTCAGCAGCCCTCTCCGGGGGAGACAAGAGACCCAGTACTTC.

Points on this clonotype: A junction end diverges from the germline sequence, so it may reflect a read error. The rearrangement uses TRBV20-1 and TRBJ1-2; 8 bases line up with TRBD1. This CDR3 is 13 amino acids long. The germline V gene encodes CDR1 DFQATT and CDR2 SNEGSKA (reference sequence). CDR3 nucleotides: TGCAGTGCCTGGACAGGGCCTAATTATGGCTACACCTTC. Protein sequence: CSAWTGPNYGYTF.